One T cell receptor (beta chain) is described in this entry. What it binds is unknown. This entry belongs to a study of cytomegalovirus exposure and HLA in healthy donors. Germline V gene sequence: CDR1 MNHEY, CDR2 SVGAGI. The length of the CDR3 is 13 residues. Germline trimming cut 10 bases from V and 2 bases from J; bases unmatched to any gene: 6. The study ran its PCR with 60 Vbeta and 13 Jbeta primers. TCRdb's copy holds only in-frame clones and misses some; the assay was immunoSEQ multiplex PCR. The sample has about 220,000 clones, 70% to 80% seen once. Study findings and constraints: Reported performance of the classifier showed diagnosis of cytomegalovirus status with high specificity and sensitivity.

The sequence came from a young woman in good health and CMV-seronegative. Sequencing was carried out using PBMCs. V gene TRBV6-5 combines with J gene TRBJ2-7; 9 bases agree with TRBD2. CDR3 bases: TGTGCCACCAGGACTAGCGAACCCTACGAGCAGTACTTC. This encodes CATRTSEPYEQYF.